This TCR beta chain was obtained from a study of Ad26.COV2.S vaccination and SARS-CoV-2 variants (dated by TCRdb to the early 2020s). Looking at the study overall: Vaccine-arm donors were drawn from COV1001, a multicentre, randomized, double-blind, placebo-controlled phase I-IIa trial of Ad26.COV2.S in healthy adults. Participants in the trial were split at random into five groups of five each, receiving low-dose or high-dose Ad26.COV2.S once or twice, or else placebo on both occasions. The TCR-sequenced set comprised about 30 samples: around 20 Ad26.COV2.S vaccine recipients, 5 placebo recipients and 8 SARS-CoV-2 convalescent individuals. TCRbeta repertoire sequencing was used to assess the specificity and breadth of SARS-CoV-2-reactive T cell receptors after Ad26.COV2.S vaccination. Blinding of investigators to trial group allocation was maintained during experiments and outcome assessment. Ad26.COV2.S was administered intramuscularly at a dose of 5x10^10 or 1x10^11 viral particles, either as one shot or as two shots given 56 days apart.

The full study reports these points: Higher spike-specific TCR breadth was observed in Ad26.COV2.S recipients than in placebo recipients (P = 0.0014). Non-spike TCR breadth was comparable between vaccine and placebo recipients, consistent with the vaccine containing only spike. After vaccination, spike-specific CD8+ and CD4+ T cell responses were reported to show substantial breadth. Comparing responses between vaccine doses or regimens was not something the study was powered to do. The authors noted that total T cell responses may have been underestimated by the TCR breadth and depth analyses.

The immunoSEQ Assay was the method used to sequence TCRbeta CDR3 regions. After extraction, genomic DNA underwent amplification by bias-controlled multiplex PCR, followed by high-throughput sequencing. In the paper's pipeline: To quantify the absolute abundance of every unique TCRbeta CDR3 region, sequences were collapsed and filtered. T cell fraction was estimated by normalization of TCRbeta template counts to usable DNA, with usable DNA being measured through amplification of reference genes present in all nucleated cells. Repertoire TCRs were annotated as SARS-CoV-2-specific by exact matching of V gene, CDR3 amino acid sequence and J gene to a known reactive TCR set. The reference SARS-CoV-2 TCR set came from MIRA and was filtered for enrichment in COVID-19-positive ImmuneCODE repertoires, removing public or cross-reactive TCRs. Using the MIRA antigens, annotated TCRs were further analysed by specific ORF or by position within an ORF. Breadth was defined as annotated unique rearrangements over total unique productive rearrangements; depth was the summed frequency of those rearrangements. TCR breadth was compared between groups using two-sided Wilcoxon rank-sum tests. What TCRdb holds here is the immuneACCESS table cut down to in-frame rearrangements. Part of the clones is not present; checked against another copy, under half of the missing clones reflect an unresolved V gene, and the others are unexplained. V and J calls plus clone size are reproduced from that table; the DNA served to infer D and trimming. The sample profile shows approximately 300,000 clones; around 85% of them were found once. The ten biggest clones cover approximately 2.1% of the sample.

This sample's treatment or condition label indicates: roughly 18 received Ad26.COV2.S at low or high dose, single or two shots; about 5 received placebo; per-sample allocation not given. For vaccine and placebo recipients, the sequenced repertoires came from samples collected on day 63 after the first injection. In Cohort 1b, about 27 adults aged 18-55 years were enrolled at a single site in Boston, USA, between 29 July and 7 August 2020. Ad26.COV2.S consisted of a replication-incompetent adenovirus type 26 vector by which a prefusion-stabilized SARS-CoV-2 spike protein from the original Wuhan strain was expressed. Notes on this clone: Which antigen it targets is not known. No quality values exist for individual bases; no much larger clone is one base distant.

There are 16 amino acids in the CDR3, from cysteine to phenylalanine inclusive. Solely the CDR3 DNA is kept, with 48 bases framed from the first base. The germline V gene (reference sequence) gives CDR1 as LNHDA and CDR2 as SQIVND. V is pared back by 6 bases and J by 7 bases, with 23 bases lying between the germline termini. The chain is made from TRBV19 and TRBJ2-3; the D gene cannot be named for sure. Sequences were derived from peripheral blood, sampled in a trial of Ad26.COV2.S vaccine versus placebo. The receptor's source is a person between 18 and 65 years old who received the Ad26.COV2.S COVID-19 vaccine or a placebo. The DNA is TGTGCCAGTAGAACCGCTCTGGCGGCAGAAACGCATACGCAGTATTTT. The translation is CASRTALAAETHTQYF.